Included here is one T cell receptor (beta chain) sequence, with context. Antigen unknown. TCR cDNA was made by 5'RACE template switching, adding a universal primer site and UMIs. TCRdb analysed the 5' RACE reads with MiXCR anew, one entry per CDR3 protein. The sample includes roughly 350,000 distinct CDR3 sequences, approximately 4% seen only once; the top ten take around 25%. This record comes from a study of T cells after yellow fever vaccination. Study-wide results and caveats: Among all clonotypes, a small share was observed in both CD4 and CD8 compartments. Peaking on day 5 versus 15, the secondary response was faster but weaker. Booster sampling recovered most clones from primary vaccination (96% CD4, roughly 86% CD8).

V shed 1 base, J shed 1 base, and the junction held 6 bases outside the gene matches. The CDR3 extends over 18 amino acids. Germline CDR1 reads SGHVS; CDR2 reads FQNEAQ. The material sequenced was PBMCs, taken 5 days after the yellow fever booster vaccination. This TCR was recovered from a man younger than 30 who received the YFV17D yellow fever vaccine. The V gene is TRBV7-8, the J gene TRBJ2-1; 11 bases map to TRBD2. CDR3 nucleotide sequence: TGTGCCAGCAGCTTAGGACTAGCGGGGATTAATTCCTACAATGAGCAGTTCTTC. Protein product: CASSLGLAGINSYNEQFF. Complete variable domain (other parts from reference TRBV7-8 and TRBJ2-1): GAGVSQSPRYKVAKRGQDVALRCDPISGHVSLFWYQQALGQGPEFLTYFQNEAQLDKSGLPSDRFFAERPEGSVSTLKIQRTQQEDSAVYLCASSLGLAGINSYNEQFFGPGTRLTVL.